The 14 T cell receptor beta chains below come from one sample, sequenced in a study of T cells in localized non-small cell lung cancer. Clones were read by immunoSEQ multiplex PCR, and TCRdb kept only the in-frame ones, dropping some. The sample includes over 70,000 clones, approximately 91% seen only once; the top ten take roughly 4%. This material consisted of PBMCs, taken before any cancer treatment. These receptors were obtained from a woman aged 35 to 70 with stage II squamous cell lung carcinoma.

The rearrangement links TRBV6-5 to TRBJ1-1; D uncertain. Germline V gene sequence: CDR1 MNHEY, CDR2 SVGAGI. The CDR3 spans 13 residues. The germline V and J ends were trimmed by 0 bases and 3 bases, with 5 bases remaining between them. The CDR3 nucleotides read TGTGCCAGCAGTTACTCCGTCGACACTGAAGCTTTCTTT. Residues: CASSYSVDTEAFF.

CDR3 bases: TGCGCCAGCAGCCAAGATCCCGGCGGGGACTACAATGAGCAGTTCTTC. This gives the protein CASSQDPGGDYNEQFF. This chain connects TRBV4-1 to TRBJ2-1, with D possibly being TRBD2 (6 bases). V dropped 0 bases and J dropped 3 bases, with 12 bases sitting between them. The CDR3 is 16 residues long. Germline V gene lookup returns CDR1 MGHRA and CDR2 YSYEKL.

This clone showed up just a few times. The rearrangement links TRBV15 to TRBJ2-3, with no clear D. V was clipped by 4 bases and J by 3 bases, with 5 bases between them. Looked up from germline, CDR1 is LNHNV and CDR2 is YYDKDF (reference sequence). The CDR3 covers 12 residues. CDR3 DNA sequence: TGTGCCACCAGCACTACAACAGATACGCAGTATTTT. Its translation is CATSTTTDTQYF.

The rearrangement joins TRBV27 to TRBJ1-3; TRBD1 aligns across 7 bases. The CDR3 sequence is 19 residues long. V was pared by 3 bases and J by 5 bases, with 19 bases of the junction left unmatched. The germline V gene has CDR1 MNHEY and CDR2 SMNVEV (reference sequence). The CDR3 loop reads CASSFRADLTGQLRNTIYF. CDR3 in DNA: TGTGCCAGCAGTTTCAGGGCCGATCTGACAGGGCAGCTAAGAAACACCATATATTTT.

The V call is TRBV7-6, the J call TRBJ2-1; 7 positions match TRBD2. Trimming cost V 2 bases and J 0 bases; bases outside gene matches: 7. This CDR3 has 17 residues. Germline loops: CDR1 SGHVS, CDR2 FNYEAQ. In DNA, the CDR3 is TGTGCCAGCAGCTTAATGGGGGGGGACTCCTCCTACAATGAGCAGTTCTTC. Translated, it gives CASSLMGGDSSYNEQFF. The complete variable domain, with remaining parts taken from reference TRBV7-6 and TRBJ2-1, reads GAGVSQSPRYKVTKRGQDVALRCDPISGHVSLYWYRQALGQGPEFLTYFNYEAQQDKSGLPNDRFSAERPEGSISTLTIQRTEQRDSAMYRCASSLMGGDSSYNEQFFGPGTRLTVL.

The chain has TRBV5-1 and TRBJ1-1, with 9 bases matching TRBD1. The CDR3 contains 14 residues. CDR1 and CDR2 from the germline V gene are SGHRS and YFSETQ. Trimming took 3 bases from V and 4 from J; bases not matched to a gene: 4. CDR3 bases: TGCGCCAGCAGCTCGTGGACAGGGGCCACTGAAGCTTTCTTT. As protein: CASSSWTGATEAFF. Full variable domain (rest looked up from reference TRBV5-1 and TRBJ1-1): KAGVTQTPRYLIKTRGQQVTLSCSPISGHRSVSWYQQTPGQGLQFLFEYFSETQRNKGNFPGRFSGRQFSNSRSEMNVSTLELGDSALYLCASSSWTGATEAFFGQGTRLTVV.

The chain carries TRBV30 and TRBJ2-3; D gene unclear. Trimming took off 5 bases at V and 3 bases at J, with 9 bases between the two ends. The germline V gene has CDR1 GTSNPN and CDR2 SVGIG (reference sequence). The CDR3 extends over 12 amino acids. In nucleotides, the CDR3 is TGTGCCTGGTCGGGTGGGACAGATACGCAGTATTTT. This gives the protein CAWSGGTDTQYF.

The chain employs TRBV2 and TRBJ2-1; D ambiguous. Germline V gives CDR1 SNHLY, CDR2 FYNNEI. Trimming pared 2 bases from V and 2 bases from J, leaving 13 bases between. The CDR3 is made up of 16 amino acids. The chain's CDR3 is CASSERWAGAYNEQFF. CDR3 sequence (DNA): TGTGCCAGCAGTGAAAGGTGGGCTGGTGCCTACAATGAGCAGTTCTTC.

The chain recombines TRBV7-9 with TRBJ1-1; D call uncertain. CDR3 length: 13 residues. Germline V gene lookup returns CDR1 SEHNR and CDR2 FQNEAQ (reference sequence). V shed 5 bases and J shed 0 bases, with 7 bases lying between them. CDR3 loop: CASSLSMNTEAFF. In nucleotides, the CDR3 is TGTGCCAGCAGCCTATCCATGAACACTGAAGCTTTCTTT.

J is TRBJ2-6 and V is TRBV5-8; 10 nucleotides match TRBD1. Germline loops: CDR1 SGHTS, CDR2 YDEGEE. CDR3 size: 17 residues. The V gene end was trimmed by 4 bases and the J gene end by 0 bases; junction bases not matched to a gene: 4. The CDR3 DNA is TGTGCCAGCAGCCCCCGGGACAGGGGCTCTGGGGCCAACGTCCTGACTTTC. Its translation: CASSPRDRGSGANVLTF.

The CDR3 loop reads CASSSNTEAFF. CDR3 DNA sequence: TGTGCCAGCAGCTCGAACACTGAAGCTTTCTTT. The rearrangement joins TRBV5-5 to TRBJ1-1; D not certain. V was trimmed by 3 bases and J by 1 base, leaving 1 base between them. CDR3 length: 11 residues. Germline CDR1 is SGHKS and CDR2 is YYEKEE (reference sequence).

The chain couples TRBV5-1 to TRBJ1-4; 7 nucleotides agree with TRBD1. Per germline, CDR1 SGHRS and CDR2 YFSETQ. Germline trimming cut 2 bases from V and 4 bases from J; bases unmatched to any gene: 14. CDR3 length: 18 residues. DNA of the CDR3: TGCGCCAGCAGCTTAGGTCTAATGGGACAGCCTTTTAATGAAAAACTGTTTTTT. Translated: CASSLGLMGQPFNEKLFF.

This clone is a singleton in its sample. CDR3 nucleotide sequence: TGCAGCGTGCCGCGGGGGTCCGTCTACAATGAGCAGTTCTTC. It is translated as CSVPRGSVYNEQFF. V is TRBV29-1 and J is TRBJ2-1, with TRBD2 identical over 7 bases. The CDR3 is 14 amino acids. The junction had 8 bases not matched to a gene; V was cut back by 6 bases and J by 3 bases. Germline loops: CDR1 SQVTM, CDR2 ANQGSEA.

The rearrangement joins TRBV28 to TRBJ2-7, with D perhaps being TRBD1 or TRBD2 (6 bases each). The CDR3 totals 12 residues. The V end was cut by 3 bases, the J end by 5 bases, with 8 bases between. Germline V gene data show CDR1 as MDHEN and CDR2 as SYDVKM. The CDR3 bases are TGTGCCAGCAGTTTCGGGGGCCACGAGCAGTACTTC. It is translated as CASSFGGHEQYF.